This TCR delta chain was identified in a study of Vδ1+ human thymocytes. This clone appeared a few times. Its antigen is currently unknown. Study results and caveats: Highly polyclonal TRG and TRD repertoires with Gaussian CDR3 length distributions appeared in thymus. Despite high sort purity, roughly 21% of thymic T cell receptor delta sequences were Vdelta2.

Germline CDR1 TSWWSYY, CDR2 QGS. The V end lost 0 bases, the J end lost 2 bases, and 25 bases lay between the germline ends. The CDR3 totals 20 residues. Sequences come from RNA converted to cDNA by reverse transcription. Multiplex PCR used pooled V-gene forward primers and a constant-region reverse primer to amplify CDR3s. TCRdb re-called the multiplex PCR reads via CATT. This table holds under 25,000 delta-chain clones, around 7.9% found once. The sequenced material came from Vdelta1+ gamma-delta thymocytes from the thymus. Subset meaning: FACS-sorted CD3+ TCRalphabeta- TCRVdelta1+ TCRVdelta2- thymocytes. V usage is TRDV1 and J usage is TRDJ1; maybe TRDD3 (5 bases). This sequence was found in a child younger than two who had congenital heart surgery. The CDR3 DNA reads TGTGCTCTTGGGGAACTCGGGGAATGCTCTAGTAGTTTCCCGACCGATAAACTCATCTTT. Amino acids: CALGELGECSSSFPTDKLIF.